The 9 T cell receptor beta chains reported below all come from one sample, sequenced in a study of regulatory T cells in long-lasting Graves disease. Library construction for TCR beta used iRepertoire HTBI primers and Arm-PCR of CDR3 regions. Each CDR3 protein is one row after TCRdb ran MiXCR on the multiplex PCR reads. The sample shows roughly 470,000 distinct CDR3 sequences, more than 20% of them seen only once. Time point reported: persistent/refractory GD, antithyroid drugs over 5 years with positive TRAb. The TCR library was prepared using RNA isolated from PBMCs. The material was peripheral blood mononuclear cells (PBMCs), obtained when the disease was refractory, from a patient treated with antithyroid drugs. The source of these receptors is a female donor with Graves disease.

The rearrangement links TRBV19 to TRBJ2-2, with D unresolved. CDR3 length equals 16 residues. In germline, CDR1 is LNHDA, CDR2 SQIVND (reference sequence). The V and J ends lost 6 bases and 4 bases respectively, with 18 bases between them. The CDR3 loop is CASSKIASSFTGELFF. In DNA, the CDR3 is TGTGCCAGTAGCAAAATAGCATCTTCGTTCACCGGGGAGCTGTTTTTT. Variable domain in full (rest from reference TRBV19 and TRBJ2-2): DGGITQSPKYLFRKEGQNVTLSCEQNLNHDAMYWYRQDPGQGLRLIYYSQIVNDFQKGDIAEGYSVSREKKESFPLTVTSAQKNPTAFYLCASSKIASSFTGELFFGEGSRLTVL.

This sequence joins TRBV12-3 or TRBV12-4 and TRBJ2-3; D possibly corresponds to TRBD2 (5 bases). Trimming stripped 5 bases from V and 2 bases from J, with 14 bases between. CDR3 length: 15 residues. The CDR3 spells CASSEYGVNTDTQYF. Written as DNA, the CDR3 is TGTGCCAGCAGTGAGTACGGGGTGAACACAGATACGCAGTATTTT.

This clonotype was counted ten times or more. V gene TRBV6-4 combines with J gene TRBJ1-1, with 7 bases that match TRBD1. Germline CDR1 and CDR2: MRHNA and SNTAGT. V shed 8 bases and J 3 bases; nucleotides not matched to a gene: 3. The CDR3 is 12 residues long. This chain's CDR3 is CASHRGHTEAFF. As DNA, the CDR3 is TGTGCCAGCCACAGGGGTCACACTGAAGCTTTCTTT.

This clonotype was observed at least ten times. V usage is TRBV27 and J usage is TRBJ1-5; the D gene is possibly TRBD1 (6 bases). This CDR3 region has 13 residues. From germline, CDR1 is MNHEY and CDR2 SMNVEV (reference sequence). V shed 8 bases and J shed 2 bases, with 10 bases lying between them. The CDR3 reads CASGTGRNQPQHF. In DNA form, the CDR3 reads TGTGCCAGCGGCACAGGGCGCAATCAGCCCCAGCATTTT.

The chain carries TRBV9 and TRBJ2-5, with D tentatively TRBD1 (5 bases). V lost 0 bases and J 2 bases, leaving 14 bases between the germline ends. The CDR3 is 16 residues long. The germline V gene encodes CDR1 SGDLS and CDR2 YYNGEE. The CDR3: CASSVEEVRGQETQYF. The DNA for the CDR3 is TGTGCCAGCAGCGTAGAGGAAGTAAGGGGTCAAGAGACCCAGTACTTC.

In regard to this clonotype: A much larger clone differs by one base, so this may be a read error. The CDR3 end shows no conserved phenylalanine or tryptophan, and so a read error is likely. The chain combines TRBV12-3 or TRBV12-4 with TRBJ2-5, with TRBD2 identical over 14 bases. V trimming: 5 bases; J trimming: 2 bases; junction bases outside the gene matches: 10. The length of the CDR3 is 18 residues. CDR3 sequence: CASSLRLAGGKKQETQYL. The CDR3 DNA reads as TGTGCCAGCAGTCTTAGACTAGCGGGAGGGAAGAAACAAGAGACCCAGTACCTC.

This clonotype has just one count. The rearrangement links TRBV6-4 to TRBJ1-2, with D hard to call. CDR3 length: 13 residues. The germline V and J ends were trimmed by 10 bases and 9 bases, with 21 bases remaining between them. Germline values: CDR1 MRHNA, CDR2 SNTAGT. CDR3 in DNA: TGTGCCACCGTTAGAAGGCGTTCGTCTAGCTACACCTTC. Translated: CATVRRRSSSYTF.

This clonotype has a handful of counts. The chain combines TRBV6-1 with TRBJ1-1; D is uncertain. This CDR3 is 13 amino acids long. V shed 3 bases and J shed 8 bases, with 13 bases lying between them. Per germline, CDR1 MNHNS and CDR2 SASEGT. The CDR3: CASSEGGDREAFF. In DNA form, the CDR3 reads TGTGCCAGCAGTGAGGGAGGCGATCGGGAAGCTTTCTTT.

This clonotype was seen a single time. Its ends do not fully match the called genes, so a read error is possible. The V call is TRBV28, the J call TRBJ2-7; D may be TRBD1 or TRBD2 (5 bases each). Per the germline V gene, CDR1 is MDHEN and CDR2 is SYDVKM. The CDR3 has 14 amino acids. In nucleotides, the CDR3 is TGTACCAGCAGTTCCCGGGACGGTACCTACGAGCAGTACTTC. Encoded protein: CTSSSRDGTYEQYF.